The source of this TCR beta chain is a study of cytotoxic CD8 clonotypes in ibrutinib-treated CLL. Germline assignment: CDR1 LNHDA and CDR2 SQIVND (reference sequence). This CDR3 contains 15 residues. V shed 6 bases and J 3 bases; nucleotides not matched to a gene: 9. Data came from immunoSEQ multiplex PCR; TCRdb stores just in-frame clones and leaves some out. The data contain roughly 17,000 clones, roughly 60% of them singletons. TCR beta libraries used roughly 2 micrograms of DNA from cryopreserved PBMCs. The TCR comes from a human donor with chronic lymphocytic leukemia. The sequencing here drew on PBMCs, taken after 12 months of ibrutinib treatment. The rearrangement links TRBV19 to TRBJ2-7, with 9 bases that match TRBD1. This CDR3 reads CASSPEGQGNYEQYF. The CDR3 nucleotides are TGTGCCAGTAGCCCAGAGGGACAGGGAAACTACGAGCAGTACTTC.